One and the same sample provided the 28 T cell receptor beta chains below, sequenced in a study of blood T cell repertoires in COVID-19. Data came from immunoSEQ multiplex PCR; TCRdb stores just in-frame clones and leaves some out. The table has over 300,000 clones, around 89% seen once. The sample comprised peripheral blood. Source of these receptors: a man younger than 35 with active or convalescent COVID-19.

The chain couples TRBV7-9 to TRBJ2-1; tentative D call: TRBD2 (5 bases). Germline V gene sequence: CDR1 SEHNR, CDR2 FQNEAQ (reference sequence). V lost 2 bases and J 12 bases, leaving 11 bases between the germline ends. This CDR3 contains 12 residues. As DNA, the CDR3 is TGTGCCAGCAGCTTATCCGCCCGGGGGCAGTTCTTC. Its protein product is CASSLSARGQFF.

This sequence joins TRBV6-5 and TRBJ1-5; 12 bases fit TRBD1. Trimming removed 6 bases from V and 7 bases from J; junction bases left unmatched: 4. The CDR3 length is 14 residues. Per germline, CDR1 MNHEY and CDR2 SVGAGI. In nucleotides, the CDR3 is TGTGCCAGCAGGGGGACAGGGGGCTGGCAGCCCCAGCATTTT. Residues: CASRGTGGWQPQHF.

This chain links TRBV2 with TRBJ2-1, with TRBD1 matching over 8 bases. Trimming cost V 5 bases and J 4 bases; bases outside gene matches: 7. The CDR3 consists of 15 residues. CDR1 SNHLY and CDR2 FYNNEI come from the germline V gene. CDR3 DNA sequence: TGTGCCAGCAGTCCGACAGGGGAACCTTACAATGAGCAGTTCTTC. Its protein product is CASSPTGEPYNEQFF.

The chain joins TRBV6-5 to TRBJ1-1; TRBD1 aligns across 7 bases. The CDR3 runs 15 residues. The germline gives CDR1 MNHEY, CDR2 SVGAGI. The V gene end was trimmed by 6 bases and the J gene end by 2 bases; junction bases not matched to a gene: 9. The CDR3 reads CASRRDGQANTEAFF. CDR3 coding DNA: TGTGCCAGCAGGAGGGACGGACAGGCAAACACTGAAGCTTTCTTT.

This clone was picked up one time. The chain recombines TRBV27 with TRBJ1-2; D possibly corresponds to TRBD1 (5 bases). There are 14 residues in the CDR3. Germline V gene lookup returns CDR1 MNHEY and CDR2 SMNVEV (reference sequence). V shed 5 bases and J shed 2 bases, with 12 bases lying between them. CDR3 residues: CASSPRTPNYGYTF. CDR3 bases: TGTGCCAGCAGTCCCCGGACACCGAACTATGGCTACACCTTC.

The V call is TRBV10-3, the J call TRBJ1-1; no clear D. The germline gives CDR1 ENHRY, CDR2 SYGVKD. Trimming left V 7 bases short and J 1 base short, with 7 bases between. The CDR3 has 12 amino acids. In nucleotides, the CDR3 is TGTGCCATCATGCAGGAGAACACTGAAGCTTTCTTT. The encoded protein is CAIMQENTEAFF.

The rearrangement uses TRBV28 and TRBJ2-7; 8 bases align to TRBD2. The length of the CDR3 is 14 residues. The germline CDR1 and CDR2 sequences are MDHEN and SYDVKM. Trimming at V came to 5 bases and at J to 6 bases, leaving 9 bases not matched to a gene. The CDR3 here is CASSPFTRGGEQYF. The CDR3 DNA reads TGTGCCAGCAGTCCCTTCACCCGGGGGGGCGAGCAGTACTTC.

With respect to this clone: A much larger clone differs from this one at a single base, so this may be a read error. This same CDR3 is encoded by further DNA sequences in the sample. The chain carries TRBV28 and TRBJ2-7, with D possibly matching TRBD1 (5 bases). Germline-derived CDR1 and CDR2 are MDHEN and SYDVKM. The CDR3 is 13 amino acids. V was pared by 1 base and J by 3 bases, with 7 bases between. DNA of the CDR3: TGTGCCAGCAGTTTATTTCAGGGCTACGAGCAGTACTTC. Its translation: CASSLFQGYEQYF.

The sample holds one count of this clone. The chain carries TRBV27 and TRBJ2-7; 9 bases align to TRBD2. V lost 3 bases and J lost 7; bases outside the gene matches: 7. CDR3 length: 14 amino acids. CDR1 is MNHEY, CDR2 SMNVEV, per germline (reference sequence). The CDR3 bases are TGTGCCAGCAGTTTTGGCGGGAGGGCGAGTGAGCAGTACTTC. This translates into CASSFGGRASEQYF.

V is TRBV7-9 and J is TRBJ2-5; 10 nucleotides match TRBD2. The CDR3 length is 15 residues. The germline V gene encodes CDR1 SEHNR and CDR2 FQNEAQ (reference sequence). V trimming: 5 bases; J trimming: 1 base; junction bases outside the gene matches: 4. CDR3 loop: CASSLWTSGQETQYF. In DNA, the CDR3 is TGTGCCAGCAGCCTCTGGACTAGCGGCCAAGAGACCCAGTACTTC.

This chain joins TRBV7-9 and TRBJ2-7, with TRBD2 matching over 10 bases. Germline V gene data show CDR1 as SEHNR and CDR2 as FQNEAQ (reference sequence). The trim removed 5 bases at V and 2 bases at J, leaving 6 bases unmatched. The CDR3 is 15 amino acids. In DNA form, the CDR3 reads TGTGCCAGCAGCCCAAGACTAGCGGGCACCTACGAGCAGTACTTC. This gives the protein CASSPRLAGTYEQYF. Supplemented by reference TRBV7-9 and TRBJ2-7, the full variable domain reads DTGVSQNPRHKITKRGQNVTFRCDPISEHNRLYWYRQTLGQGPEFLTYFQNEAQLEKSRLLSDRFSAERPKGSFSTLEIQRTEQGDSAMYLCASSPRLAGTYEQYFGPGTRLTVT.

The CDR3 bases are TGTGCCAGCAGCCCAGGGTTCACAGGGATCGATTGGGACACTGAAGCTTTCTTT. This sequence encodes CASSPGFTGIDWDTEAFF. V usage is TRBV7-8 and J usage is TRBJ1-1; possible D gene TRBD1, 6 bases. V lost 5 bases to trimming and J lost 3 bases, with 25 bases between them. CDR1 is SGHVS, CDR2 FQNEAQ, per germline. The CDR3 is made up of 18 amino acids.

This chain links TRBV5-8 with TRBJ2-7, with 9 bases identical to TRBD1. The CDR3 has 13 residues. The germline gives CDR1 SGHTS, CDR2 YDEGEE. Trimming cost V 2 bases and J 7 bases; bases outside gene matches: 4. This CDR3 reads CASSLQGAWEQYF. In DNA form, the CDR3 reads TGTGCCAGCAGCTTACAGGGGGCTTGGGAGCAGTACTTC.

Notes on this clone: Germline is not matched at one junction end, which may reflect a read error. The J gene is TRBJ2-3, the V gene TRBV6-7; D perhaps matches TRBD1 (6 bases). TRBV6-7 is an open reading frame, and its role is uncertain. This CDR3 region has 15 residues. DNA of the CDR3: TGTGCCAACCATGGGGGCGGCTGCCTCTCGAAGCGAGATGATTTT. Translated: CANHGGGCLSKRDDF.

The chain has TRBV12-3 or TRBV12-4 and TRBJ1-5; possible D gene TRBD1, 6 bases. Trimming shortened V by 9 bases and J by 0 bases, and 9 bases separated the two germline ends. This CDR3 is built from 13 residues. The CDR3 region is CASGQYSNQPQHF. CDR3 nucleotides: TGTGCCAGTGGACAGTATAGCAATCAGCCCCAGCATTTT.

This chain links TRBV3-1 (or the pseudogene TRBV3-2) with TRBJ2-5, with 16 bases that match TRBD2. The germline gives CDR1 LGHDT, CDR2 YNNKEL (reference sequence). The CDR3 totals 17 residues. V shed 2 bases, J shed 5 bases, and the junction held 5 bases outside the gene matches. The CDR3 DNA reads as TGTGCCAGCAGCCAAAAGGGACTAGCGGGAGGGCCGGAGACCCAGTACTTC. The encoded protein is CASSQKGLAGGPETQYF.

This clone was seen only once. The rearrangement joins TRBV5-4 to TRBJ1-2, with 7 bases that match TRBD1. Germline-derived CDR1 and CDR2 are SGHNT and YYREEE (reference sequence). The length of the CDR3 is 14 residues. After removal of 4 bases from V and 2 bases from J, the junction contained 5 bases not matched to a gene. CDR3 residues: CASSPRGQNYGYTF. CDR3 nucleotides: TGTGCCAGCAGCCCCAGGGGACAGAACTATGGCTACACCTTC.

The chain is built from TRBV3-1 (or the pseudogene TRBV3-2) and TRBJ2-1, with D possibly TRBD2 on 5 matching bases. This CDR3 comprises 13 residues. V was clipped by 0 bases and J by 10 bases, with 10 bases between them. CDR1 and CDR2 from the germline V gene are LGHDT and YNNKEL (reference sequence). The DNA for the CDR3 is TGTGCCAGCAGCCAAGATGAGGGCAGGGAGCAGTTCTTC. Its translation is CASSQDEGREQFF.

This clone was recorded once. Within the sample, other DNA sequences also encode this same CDR3. CDR3 DNA: TGTGCCAGCAGTTTCGGGGGGACCGGGGAGCTGTTTTTT. It encodes CASSFGGTGELFF. The chain combines TRBV12-3 or TRBV12-4 with TRBJ2-2, with TRBD2 identical over 7 bases. The CDR3 length is 13 residues. Trimming removed 3 bases from V and 5 bases from J; junction bases left unmatched: 0.

This clone occurred a few times. J is TRBJ1-6 and V is TRBV18, with D possibly matching TRBD1 (6 bases). Germline V gene data show CDR1 as KGHSH and CDR2 as LQKENI. The CDR3 is made up of 14 amino acids. V was cut by 5 bases and J by 7 bases, with 12 bases left in between. The CDR3 loop is CASSRTDTNSPLHF. Here the CDR3 DNA reads TGTGCCAGCTCAAGGACAGATACGAATTCACCCCTCCACTTT. The variable domain in full, with the rest retrieved from reference TRBV18 and TRBJ1-6, is NAGVMQNPRHLVRRRGQEARLRCSPMKGHSHVYWYRQLPEEGLKFMVYLQKENIIDESGMPKERFSAEFPKEGPSILRIQQVVRGDSAAYFCASSRTDTNSPLHFGNGTRLTVT.

The rearrangement joins TRBV6-6 to TRBJ1-1; D gene uncertain. V was cut by 0 bases and J by 4 bases, with 9 bases left in between. CDR3 size: 14 residues. Germline V gene sequence: CDR1 MNHNY, CDR2 SVGAGI (reference sequence). The CDR3 DNA reads as TGTGCCAGCAGTTACTCTCCCAGCGGCACTGAAGCTTTCTTT. Translation gives CASSYSPSGTEAFF.

V is TRBV3-1 (or the pseudogene TRBV3-2) and J is TRBJ1-1, with TRBD1 as a possible D gene (5 bases). CDR3 length: 12 residues. V lost 3 bases and J 6 bases, leaving 8 bases between the germline ends. Germline lookup yields CDR1 LGHDT and CDR2 YNNKEL (reference sequence). The CDR3 DNA follows: TGTGCCAGCAGCCACGGGGGGGCTGAAGCTTTCTTT. This gives the protein CASSHGGAEAFF.

This chain links TRBV4-3 with TRBJ2-3, with 7 positions matching TRBD2. The CDR3 loop spans 20 amino acids. Germline CDR1 reads LGHNA; CDR2 reads YSLEER. The V gene end was trimmed by 0 bases and the J gene end by 1 base; junction bases not matched to a gene: 16. As DNA, the CDR3 is TGCGCCAGCAGCCAAGAATCAGGGTCTGGCGGGAGATTGGGCACAGATACGCAGTATTTT. This sequence encodes CASSQESGSGGRLGTDTQYF.

This rearrangement joins TRBV19 to TRBJ1-3; maybe TRBD1 (6 bases). The CDR3 covers 13 residues. The V end lost 6 bases, the J end lost 4 bases, and 10 bases lay between the germline ends. CDR1 and CDR2 (germline): LNHDA, SQIVND (reference sequence). The CDR3 protein is CASRGAPGNTIYF. The CDR3 nucleotides read TGTGCCAGTAGGGGGGCACCCGGAAACACCATATATTTT. Together with reference TRBV19 and TRBJ1-3, the CDR3 gives the full variable domain: DGGITQSPKYLFRKEGQNVTLSCEQNLNHDAMYWYRQDPGQGLRLIYYSQIVNDFQKGDIAEGYSVSREKKESFPLTVTSAQKNPTAFYLCASRGAPGNTIYFGEGSWLTVV.

The V gene is TRBV28, the J gene TRBJ2-7, with D perhaps matching TRBD1 (5 bases). The CDR3 totals 14 residues. Germline-derived CDR1 and CDR2 are MDHEN and SYDVKM. Deletions cut 2 bases from V and 2 bases from J, with 10 bases between. This chain's CDR3 is CASSLGQSTYEQYF. CDR3 nucleotide sequence: TGTGCCAGCAGTTTAGGACAATCTACCTACGAGCAGTACTTC.

This chain uses TRBV4-3 with TRBJ2-1; 7 nucleotides line up with TRBD2. This CDR3 spans 14 amino acids. From germline, CDR1 is LGHNA and CDR2 YSLEER. The trim removed 3 bases at V and 3 bases at J, leaving 2 bases unmatched. CDR3 region: CASSQGTNYNEQFF. CDR3 nucleotide sequence: TGCGCCAGCAGCCAGGGGACTAACTACAATGAGCAGTTCTTC.

This chain connects TRBV5-1 to TRBJ1-3; D remains unclear. Per germline, CDR1 SGHRS and CDR2 YFSETQ. The CDR3 extends over 17 amino acids. The V and J ends lost 0 bases and 0 bases respectively, with 13 bases between them. CDR3 amino acids: CASSLGAPGNSGNTIYF. The CDR3, as DNA: TGCGCCAGCAGCTTGGGCGCTCCGGGAAACTCTGGAAACACCATATATTTT.

This clone was detected once. This rearrangement joins TRBV6-4 to TRBJ1-5; D not certain. The ends were cut back, 0 bases at V and 0 bases at J, with 9 bases in the middle. The CDR3 covers 16 residues. CDR1 is MRHNA, CDR2 SNTAGT, per germline. For the CDR3, the DNA is TGTGCCAGCAGTGACTCGTTCGGGGATAGCAATCAGCCCCAGCATTTT. Amino acids: CASSDSFGDSNQPQHF.